The sequence of this T cell receptor (beta chain) was determined in a study of cytomegalovirus exposure and HLA in healthy donors. Study conclusions and caveats: Common viral pathogens (according to a later analysis) appeared linked to several of the most significant clusters. The classifier reportedly diagnosed cytomegalovirus status with high sensitivity and specificity.

In the PCR, 60 Vbeta and 13 Jbeta primers were used. The table came from immunoSEQ multiplex PCR; TCRdb's copy has only in-frame clones and leaves some out. The sample holds roughly 110,000 clones. The CDR3 spans 15 residues. CDR1 is SGHRS and CDR2 is YFSETQ in the germline V gene. V dropped 0 bases and J dropped 6; count of bases not matched to a gene: 7. In the case of this clone: Its target is not known.

V is TRBV5-1 and J is TRBJ2-7; 9 bases are shared with TRBD2. The source of this sequence is a man aged 35 to 55 in good health and CMV-seropositive. Sequencing was carried out using PBMCs. The CDR3 DNA follows: TGCGCCAGCAGCTTGGTGTCGGCTAGCGGGGCCGAGCAGTACTTC. This gives the protein CASSLVSASGAEQYF. Full variable domain (remainder filled in from reference TRBV5-1 and TRBJ2-7): KAGVTQTPRYLIKTRGQQVTLSCSPISGHRSVSWYQQTPGQGLQFLFEYFSETQRNKGNFPGRFSGRQFSNSRSEMNVSTLELGDSALYLCASSLVSASGAEQYFGPGTRLTVT.